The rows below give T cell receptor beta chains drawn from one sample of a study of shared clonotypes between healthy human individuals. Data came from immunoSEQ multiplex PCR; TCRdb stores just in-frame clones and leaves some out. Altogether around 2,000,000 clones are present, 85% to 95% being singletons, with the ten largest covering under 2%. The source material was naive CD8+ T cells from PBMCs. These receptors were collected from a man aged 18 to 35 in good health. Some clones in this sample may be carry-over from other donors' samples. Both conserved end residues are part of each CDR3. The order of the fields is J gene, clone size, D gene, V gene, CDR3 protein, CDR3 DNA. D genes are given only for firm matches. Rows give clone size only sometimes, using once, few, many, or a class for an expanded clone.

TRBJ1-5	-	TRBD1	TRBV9	CASSVGGGVDQPQHF	TGTGCCAGCAGCGTAGGAGGGGGCGTTGATCAGCCCCAGCATTTT
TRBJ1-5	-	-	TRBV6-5	CASSLDGGAAQPQHF	TGTGCCAGCAGTCTAGACGGGGGGGCTGCTCAGCCCCAGCATTTT
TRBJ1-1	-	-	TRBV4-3	CASSQRGRTPGTPGAEAFF	TGCGCCAGCAGCCAGAGGGGCCGCACGCCCGGGACACCCGGGGCTGAAGCTTTCTTT
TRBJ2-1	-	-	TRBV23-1	CASSQSGGGPYFNEQFF	TGCGCCAGCAGTCAATCGGGAGGAGGTCCCTACTTCAATGAGCAGTTCTTC
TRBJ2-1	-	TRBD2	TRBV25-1	CASSERTSMYNEQFF	TGTGCCAGCAGTGAACGGACTAGCATGTACAATGAGCAGTTCTTC
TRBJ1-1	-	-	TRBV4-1	CASSQDVPPIRTEAFF	TGCGCCAGCAGCCAAGATGTTCCCCCAATTCGGACTGAAGCTTTCTTT
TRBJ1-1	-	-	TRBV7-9	CASSPKVPGGDAEAFF	TGTGCCAGCAGCCCCAAGGTACCGGGTGGGGATGCTGAAGCTTTCTTT
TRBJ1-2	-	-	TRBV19	CASVLTPGLGWGYTF	TGTGCCAGCGTTTTGACCCCGGGCCTGGGCTGGGGCTACACCTTC
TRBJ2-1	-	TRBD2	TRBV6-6	CASSSLAGGPNEQFF	TGTGCCAGCAGTTCACTAGCGGGAGGGCCCAATGAGCAGTTCTTC
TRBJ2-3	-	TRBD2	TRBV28	CASSLTGLAGADTQYF	TGTGCCAGCAGTTTAACGGGACTAGCGGGAGCAGATACGCAGTATTTT
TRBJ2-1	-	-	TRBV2	CASQAWSGNEQFF	TGTGCCAGCCAAGCTTGGTCGGGCAATGAGCAGTTCTTC
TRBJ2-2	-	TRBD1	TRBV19	CASSITGTGGAGELFF	TGTGCCAGTAGTATCACCGGGACAGGGGGGGCCGGGGAGCTGTTTTTT
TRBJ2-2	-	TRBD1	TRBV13	CASSLGQGARTGELFF	TGTGCCAGCAGCTTAGGACAGGGGGCGCGCACCGGGGAGCTGTTTTTT
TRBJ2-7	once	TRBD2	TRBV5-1	CASSLAGVAYEQYF	TGCGCCAGCAGCTTAGCGGGGGTGGCCTACGAGCAGTACTTC
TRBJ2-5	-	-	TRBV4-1	CASSQEERRGETQYF	TGCGCCAGCAGCCAAGAGGAACGGAGGGGCGAGACCCAGTACTTC
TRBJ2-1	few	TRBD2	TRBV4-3	CASSQAPSGTSGSSEQFF	TGCGCCAGCAGCCAAGCACCCTCCGGGACTAGCGGGAGTTCTGAGCAGTTCTTC
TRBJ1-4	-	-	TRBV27	CASSFLGTNEKLFF	TGTGCCAGCAGTTTCCTGGGGACTAATGAAAAACTGTTTTTT
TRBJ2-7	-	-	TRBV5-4	CASSLALSGVSYEQYF	TGTGCCAGCAGCTTGGCGCTTAGCGGAGTCTCCTACGAGCAGTACTTC
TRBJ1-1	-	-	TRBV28	CASSLLNTEAFF	TGTGCCAGCAGTTTATTAAACACTGAAGCTTTCTTT
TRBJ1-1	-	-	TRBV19	CASSIAGYTEAFF	TGTGCCAGTAGTATAGCCGGATACACTGAAGCTTTCTTT
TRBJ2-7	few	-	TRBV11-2	CASSLTDEQYF	TGTGCCAGCAGCTTAACCGACGAGCAGTACTTC
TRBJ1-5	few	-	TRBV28	CASSFGAGSTPHQPQHF	TGTGCCAGCAGTTTCGGGGCGGGGTCCACCCCCCATCAGCCCCAGCATTTT
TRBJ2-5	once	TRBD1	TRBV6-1	CASSASDRDSERGETQYF	TGTGCCAGCAGTGCCTCCGACCGGGACAGCGAGCGAGGGGAGACCCAGTACTTC
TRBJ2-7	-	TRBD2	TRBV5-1	CASSFPFESSGAHYEQYF	TGCGCCAGCAGCTTCCCTTTTGAGTCCAGCGGGGCCCACTACGAGCAGTACTTC
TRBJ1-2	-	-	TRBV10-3	CATFLLNYGYTF	TGTGCCACGTTCCTCCTCAACTATGGCTACACCTTC
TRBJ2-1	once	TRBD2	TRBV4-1	CASSTSGSSYNEQFF	TGCGCCAGCAGTACTAGCGGGAGCTCCTACAATGAGCAGTTCTTC
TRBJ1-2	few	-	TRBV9	CASSGTSNYGYTF	TGTGCCAGCAGCGGGACATCCAACTATGGCTACACCTTC
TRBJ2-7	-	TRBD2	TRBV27	CASRGRSLAGSWEQYF	TGTGCCAGCAGGGGACGTTCACTAGCGGGATCGTGGGAGCAGTACTTC
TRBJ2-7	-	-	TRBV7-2	CASSLLSGLYEQYF	TGTGCCAGCAGCTTACTTTCCGGCCTCTACGAGCAGTACTTC
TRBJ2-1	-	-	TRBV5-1	CASSLGWDPTYNEQFF	TGCGCCAGCAGCTTGGGGTGGGACCCTACCTACAATGAGCAGTTCTTC
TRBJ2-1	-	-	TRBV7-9	CASSSRTPSYNEQFF	TGTGCCAGCAGCTCCAGGACTCCTTCCTACAATGAGCAGTTCTTC
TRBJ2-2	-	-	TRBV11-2	CASSLVESGELFF	TGTGCCAGCAGCTTAGTAGAGTCAGGGGAGCTGTTTTTT